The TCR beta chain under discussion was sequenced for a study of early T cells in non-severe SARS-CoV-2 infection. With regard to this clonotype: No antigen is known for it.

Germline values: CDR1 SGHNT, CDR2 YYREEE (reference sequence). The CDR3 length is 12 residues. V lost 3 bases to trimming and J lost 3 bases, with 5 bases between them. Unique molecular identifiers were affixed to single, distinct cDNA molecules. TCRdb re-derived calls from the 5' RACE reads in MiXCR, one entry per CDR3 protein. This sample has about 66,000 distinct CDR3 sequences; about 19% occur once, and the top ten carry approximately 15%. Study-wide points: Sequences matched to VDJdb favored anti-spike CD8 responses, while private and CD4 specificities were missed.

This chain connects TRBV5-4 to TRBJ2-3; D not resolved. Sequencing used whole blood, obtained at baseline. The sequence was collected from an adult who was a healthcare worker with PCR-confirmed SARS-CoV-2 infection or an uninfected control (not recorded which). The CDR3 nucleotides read TGTGCCAGCAGCTCCTTGACAGATACGCAGTATTTT. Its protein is CASSSLTDTQYF.